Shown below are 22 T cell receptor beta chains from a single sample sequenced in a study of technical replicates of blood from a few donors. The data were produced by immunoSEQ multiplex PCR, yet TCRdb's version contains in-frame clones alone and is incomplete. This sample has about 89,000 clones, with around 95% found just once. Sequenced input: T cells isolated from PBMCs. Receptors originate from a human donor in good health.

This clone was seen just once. CDR3 loop: CASSQSRTGGLTNEKLFF. CDR3 coding DNA: TGCGCCAGCAGTCAATCGCGGACAGGGGGCTTGACTAATGAAAAACTGTTTTTT. V gene TRBV23-1 combines with J gene TRBJ1-4; 11 nucleotides agree with TRBD1. TRBV23-1 is recorded as an ORF, its role being uncertain. This CDR3 contains 18 residues. V shed 0 bases and J 2 bases; nucleotides not matched to a gene: 5.

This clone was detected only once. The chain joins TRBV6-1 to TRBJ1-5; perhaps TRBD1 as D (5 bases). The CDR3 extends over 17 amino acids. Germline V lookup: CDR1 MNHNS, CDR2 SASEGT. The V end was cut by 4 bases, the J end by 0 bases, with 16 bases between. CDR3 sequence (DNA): TGTGCCAGCAGTGGATTTGACAGCCCCTATAGCAATCAGCCCCAGCATTTT. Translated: CASSGFDSPYSNQPQHF.

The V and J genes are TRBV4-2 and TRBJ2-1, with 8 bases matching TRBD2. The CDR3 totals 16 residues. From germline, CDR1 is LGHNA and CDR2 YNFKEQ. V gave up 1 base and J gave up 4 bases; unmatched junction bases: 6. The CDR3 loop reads CASSQVGGGTYNEQFF. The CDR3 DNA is TGTGCCAGCAGCCAAGTAGGCGGGGGGACTTACAATGAGCAGTTCTTC.

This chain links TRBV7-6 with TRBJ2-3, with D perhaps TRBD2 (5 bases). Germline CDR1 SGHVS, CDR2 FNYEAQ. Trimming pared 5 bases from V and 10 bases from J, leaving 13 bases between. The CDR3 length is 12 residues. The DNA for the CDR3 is TGTGCCAGCAGCACAATGCCGGAGGCGCAGTATTTT. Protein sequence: CASSTMPEAQYF.

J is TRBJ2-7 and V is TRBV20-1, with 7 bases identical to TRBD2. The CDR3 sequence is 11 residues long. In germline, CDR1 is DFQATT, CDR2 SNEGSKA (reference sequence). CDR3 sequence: CSPGGAYEQYF. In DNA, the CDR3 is TGCAGCCCTGGGGGGGCCTACGAGCAGTACTTC.

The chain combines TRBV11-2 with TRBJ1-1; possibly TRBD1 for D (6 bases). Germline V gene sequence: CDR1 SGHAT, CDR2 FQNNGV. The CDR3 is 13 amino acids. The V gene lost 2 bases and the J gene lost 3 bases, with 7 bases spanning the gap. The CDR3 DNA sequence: TGTGCCAGCAGCTTAAAGGGGGACACTGAAGCTTTCTTT. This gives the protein CASSLKGDTEAFF. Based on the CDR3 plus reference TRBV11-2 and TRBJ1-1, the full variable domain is EAGVAQSPRYKIIEKRQSVAFWCNPISGHATLYWYQQILGQGPKLLIQFQNNGVVDDSQLPKDRFSAERLKGVDSTLKIQPAKLEDSAVYLCASSLKGDTEAFFGQGTRLTVV.

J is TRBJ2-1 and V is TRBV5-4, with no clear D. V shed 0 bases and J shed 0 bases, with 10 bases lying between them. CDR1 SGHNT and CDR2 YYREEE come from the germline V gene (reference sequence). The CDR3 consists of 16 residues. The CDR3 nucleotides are TGTGCCAGCAGCTTGGACGGCGGTAGCTCCTACAATGAGCAGTTCTTC. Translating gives CASSLDGGSSYNEQFF.

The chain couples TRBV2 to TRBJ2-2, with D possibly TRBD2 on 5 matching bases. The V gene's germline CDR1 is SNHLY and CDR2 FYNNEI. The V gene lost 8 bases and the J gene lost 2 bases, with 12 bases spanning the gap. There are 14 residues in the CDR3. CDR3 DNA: TGTGCCAGCCGAACTAGGTCCAACACCGGGGAGCTGTTTTTT. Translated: CASRTRSNTGELFF.

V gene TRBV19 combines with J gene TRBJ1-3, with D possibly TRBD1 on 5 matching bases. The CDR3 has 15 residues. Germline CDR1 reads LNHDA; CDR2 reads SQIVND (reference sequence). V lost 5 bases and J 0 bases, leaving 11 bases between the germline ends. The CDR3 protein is CASSPTTASGNTIYF. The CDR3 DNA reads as TGTGCCAGTAGTCCCACGACAGCCTCTGGAAACACCATATATTTT.

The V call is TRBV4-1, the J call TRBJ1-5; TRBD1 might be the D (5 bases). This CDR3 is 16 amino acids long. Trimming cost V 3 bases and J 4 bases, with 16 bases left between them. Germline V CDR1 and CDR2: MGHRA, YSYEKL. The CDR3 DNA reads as TGCGCCAGCAGCCACTCGACAGTCCCAGGTAATCAGCCCCAGCATTTT. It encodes CASSHSTVPGNQPQHF.

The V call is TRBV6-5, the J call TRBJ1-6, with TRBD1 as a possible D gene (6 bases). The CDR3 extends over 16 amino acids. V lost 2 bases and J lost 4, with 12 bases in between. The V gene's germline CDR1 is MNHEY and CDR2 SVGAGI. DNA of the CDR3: TGTGCCAGCAGTTACCTGCCGGACAGATATAATTCACCCCTCCACTTT. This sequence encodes CASSYLPDRYNSPLHF.

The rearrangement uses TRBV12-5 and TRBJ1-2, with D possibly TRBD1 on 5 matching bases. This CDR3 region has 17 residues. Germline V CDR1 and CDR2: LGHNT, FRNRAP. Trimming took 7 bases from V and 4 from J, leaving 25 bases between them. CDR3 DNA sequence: TGTGCTAGTGTCCCTTCGCGGGGGAAGACAAGCGGCTATGGCTACACCTTC. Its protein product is CASVPSRGKTSGYGYTF.

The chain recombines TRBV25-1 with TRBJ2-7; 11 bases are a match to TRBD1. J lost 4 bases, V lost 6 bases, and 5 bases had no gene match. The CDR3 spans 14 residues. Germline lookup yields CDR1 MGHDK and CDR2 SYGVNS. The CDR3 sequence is CASSAGTGGYEQYF. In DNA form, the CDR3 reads TGTGCCAGCAGCGCCGGGACAGGGGGATACGAGCAGTACTTC.

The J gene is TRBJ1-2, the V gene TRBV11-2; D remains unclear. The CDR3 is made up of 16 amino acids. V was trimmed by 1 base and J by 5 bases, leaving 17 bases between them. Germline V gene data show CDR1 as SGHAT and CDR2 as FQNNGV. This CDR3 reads CASSLVPSVGKYGYTF. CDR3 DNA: TGTGCCAGCAGCTTAGTTCCCTCCGTTGGCAAATATGGCTACACCTTC.

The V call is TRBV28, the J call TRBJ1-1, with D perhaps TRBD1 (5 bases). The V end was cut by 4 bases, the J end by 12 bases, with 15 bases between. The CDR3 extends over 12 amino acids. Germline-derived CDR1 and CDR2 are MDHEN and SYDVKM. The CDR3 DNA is TGTGCCAGCAGTTCTGTGGTGGGGGACTCTTTCTTT. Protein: CASSSVVGDSFF.

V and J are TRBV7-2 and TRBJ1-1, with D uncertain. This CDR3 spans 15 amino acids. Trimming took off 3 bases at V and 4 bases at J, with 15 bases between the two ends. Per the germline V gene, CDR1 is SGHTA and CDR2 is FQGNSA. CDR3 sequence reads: CASSLVRRGTTEAFF. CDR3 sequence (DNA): TGTGCCAGCAGCTTGGTGAGGCGGGGAACCACTGAAGCTTTCTTT.

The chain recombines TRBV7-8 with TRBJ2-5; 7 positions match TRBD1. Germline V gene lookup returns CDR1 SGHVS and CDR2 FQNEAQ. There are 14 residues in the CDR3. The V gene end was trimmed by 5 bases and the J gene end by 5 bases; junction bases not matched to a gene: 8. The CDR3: CASSQETGKETQYF. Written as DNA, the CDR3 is TGTGCCAGCAGCCAAGAGACAGGGAAGGAGACCCAGTACTTC.

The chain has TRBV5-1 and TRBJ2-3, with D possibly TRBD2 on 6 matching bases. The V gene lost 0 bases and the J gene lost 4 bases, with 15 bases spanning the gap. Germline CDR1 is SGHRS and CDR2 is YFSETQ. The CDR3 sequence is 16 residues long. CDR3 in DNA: TGCGCCAGCAGCTTGGCAGTTTGGGGGGTTGCAGATACGCAGTATTTT. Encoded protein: CASSLAVWGVADTQYF. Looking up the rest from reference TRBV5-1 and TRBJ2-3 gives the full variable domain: KAGVTQTPRYLIKTRGQQVTLSCSPISGHRSVSWYQQTPGQGLQFLFEYFSETQRNKGNFPGRFSGRQFSNSRSEMNVSTLELGDSALYLCASSLAVWGVADTQYFGPGTRLTVL.

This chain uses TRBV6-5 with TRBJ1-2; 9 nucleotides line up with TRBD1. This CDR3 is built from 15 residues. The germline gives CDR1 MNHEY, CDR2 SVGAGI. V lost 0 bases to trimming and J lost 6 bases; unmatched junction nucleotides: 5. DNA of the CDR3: TGTGCCAGCAGTTACTCGGGACAGGGTGGGGATGGCTACACCTTC. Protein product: CASSYSGQGGDGYTF.

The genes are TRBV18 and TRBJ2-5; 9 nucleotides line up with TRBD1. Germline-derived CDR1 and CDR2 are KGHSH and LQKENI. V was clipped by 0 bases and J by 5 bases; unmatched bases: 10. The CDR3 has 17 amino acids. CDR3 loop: CASSPPKGQGWKETQYF. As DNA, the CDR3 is TGTGCCAGCTCACCACCGAAGGGACAGGGATGGAAGGAGACCCAGTACTTC.

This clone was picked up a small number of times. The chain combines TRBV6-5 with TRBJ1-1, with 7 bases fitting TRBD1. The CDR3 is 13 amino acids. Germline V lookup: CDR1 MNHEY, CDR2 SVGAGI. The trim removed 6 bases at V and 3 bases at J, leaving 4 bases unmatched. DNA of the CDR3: TGTGCCAGCAGGCTACAGGGGTACACTGAAGCTTTCTTT. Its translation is CASRLQGYTEAFF.

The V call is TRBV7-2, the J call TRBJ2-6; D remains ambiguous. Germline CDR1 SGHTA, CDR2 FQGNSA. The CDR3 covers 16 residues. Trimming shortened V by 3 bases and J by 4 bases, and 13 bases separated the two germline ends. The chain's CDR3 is CASSFPLILGANVLTF. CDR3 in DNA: TGTGCCAGCAGCTTCCCCCTTATTTTAGGGGCCAACGTCCTGACTTTC. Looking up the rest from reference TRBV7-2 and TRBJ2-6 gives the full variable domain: GAGVSQSPSNKVTEKGKDVELRCDPISGHTALYWYRQSLGQGLEFLIYFQGNSAPDKSGLPSDRFSAERTGGSVSTLTIQRTQQEDSAVYLCASSFPLILGANVLTFGAGSRLTVL.